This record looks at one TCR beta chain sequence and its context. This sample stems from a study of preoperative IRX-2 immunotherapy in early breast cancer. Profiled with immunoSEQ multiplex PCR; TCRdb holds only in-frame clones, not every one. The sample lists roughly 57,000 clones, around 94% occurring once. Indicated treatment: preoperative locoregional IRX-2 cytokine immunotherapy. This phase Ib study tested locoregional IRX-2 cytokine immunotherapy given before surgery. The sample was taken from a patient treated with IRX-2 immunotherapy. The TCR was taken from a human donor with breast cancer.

The DNA of the CDR3 is TGTGCCAGCACCCGGACCGGAGACAATGAGCAGTTCTTC. This codes for CASTRTGDNEQFF. This chain links TRBV2 with TRBJ2-1, with no clear D. The CDR3 spans 13 residues. CDR1 and CDR2 (germline): SNHLY, FYNNEI. Trimming cost V 7 bases and J 5 bases, with 12 bases left between them.